This is a list of T cell receptor beta chains from one sample in a study of shared clonotypes between healthy human individuals. The data were produced by immunoSEQ multiplex PCR, yet TCRdb's version contains in-frame clones alone and is incomplete. The repertoire consists of about half a million clones, with around 80% occurring once and the leading ten covering about an eighth. The sample taken for sequencing was PBMCs. The receptors were gathered from a woman aged 40 to 50 in good health. Some clones in this sample may be carry-over from other donors' samples. CDR3s include the opening cysteine and the closing phenylalanine or tryptophan. D genes are given only for firm matches. Not every row has a clone size; where given, it reads once, few, many or a size class.

>TRBV7-9|few|TRBJ1-4|-
CASSHGRGATNEKLFF
TGTGCCAGCAGCCACGGACGGGGAGCAACTAATGAAAAACTGTTTTTT
>TRBV30|-|TRBJ2-3|-
CAWSNRGGDTQYF
TGTGCCTGGAGTAACAGGGGGGGGGATACGCAGTATTTT
>TRBV10-3|once|TRBJ2-1|TRBD1
CAARDRGPRNEQFF
TGTGCCGCCCGGGACAGGGGGCCGAGGAATGAGCAGTTCTTC
>TRBV5-1|-|TRBJ2-3|TRBD2
CASKTSGRSTDTQYF
TGCGCCAGCAAAACTAGCGGGAGAAGCACAGATACGCAGTATTTT
>TRBV15|-|TRBJ2-2|TRBD1
CATSRGGTVTGELFF
TGTGCCACCAGCAGAGGAGGGACAGTCACCGGGGAGCTGTTTTTT
>TRBV18|once|TRBJ2-1|-
CASSPTQSREGVDEQFF
TGTGCCAGCTCACCCACCCAGTCTAGAGAAGGCGTGGATGAGCAGTTCTTC
>TRBV10-2|-|TRBJ2-7|-
CASSPWGVYEQYF
TGCGCCAGCAGTCCCTGGGGGGTCTACGAGCAGTACTTC
>TRBV7-9|-|TRBJ2-4|TRBD2
CASSPRGLSAKNIQYF
TGTGCCAGCAGCCCCCGGGGACTATCAGCCAAAAACATTCAGTACTTC
>TRBV27|-|TRBJ2-3|TRBD2
CASTFFAGGRDTQYF
TGTGCCAGCACCTTTTTCGCGGGAGGGAGAGATACGCAGTATTTT
>TRBV4-3|-|TRBJ2-6|-
CASSPPARGPESSGANVLTF
TGCGCCAGCAGCCCCCCTGCTCGCGGCCCCGAGTCCTCTGGGGCCAACGTCCTGACTTTC
>TRBV4-2|-|TRBJ1-2|-
CASSLGGGGRSGYTF
TGTGCCAGCAGCCTTGGAGGAGGGGGGAGGAGTGGCTACACCTTC
>TRBV29-1|few|TRBJ2-3|-
CSVDGWGVTDTQYF
TGCAGCGTTGATGGGTGGGGGGTCACAGATACGCAGTATTTT